What follows are 15 T cell receptor beta chains derived from one specimen sequenced in a study of control samples from healthy donors and cancer patients. The repertoire was sequenced with immunoSEQ multiplex PCR; TCRdb's copy has only in-frame clones and lacks some. The data show about 140,000 clones, 90% to 95% seen once. Input material: blood. The receptors come from a man aged 35 to 55 in good health.

This chain connects TRBV29-1 to TRBJ2-3, with 11 bases aligning to TRBD2. Germline CDR1 reads SQVTM; CDR2 reads ANQGSEA. Losses at the gene ends were 1 base for V and 4 bases for J; bases not matched to a gene: 4. The length of the CDR3 is 15 residues. The CDR3: CSVEGLAGGADTQYF. In DNA form, the CDR3 reads TGCAGCGTTGAAGGCCTAGCGGGGGGCGCAGATACGCAGTATTTT.

The V and J genes are TRBV2 and TRBJ1-6; no reliable D call. This CDR3 spans 17 amino acids. The germline V gene encodes CDR1 SNHLY and CDR2 FYNNEI. The germline V and J ends were trimmed by 7 bases and 3 bases, with 19 bases remaining between them. The CDR3, as DNA: TGTGCCAGCATTCTCGGGAGGTCGGCGAACTATAATTCACCCCTCCACTTT. Its protein product is CASILGRSANYNSPLHF.

The chain employs TRBV7-9 and TRBJ2-1; a possible D gene is TRBD1 (6 bases). Trimming took off 1 base at V and 8 bases at J, with 9 bases between the two ends. This CDR3 contains 13 residues. Germline-derived CDR1 and CDR2 are SEHNR and FQNEAQ (reference sequence). The CDR3, as DNA: TGTGCCAGCAGCTTAGTGGGGGCCCATGAGCAGTTCTTC. It translates to CASSLVGAHEQFF. The full variable domain, rest sourced from reference TRBV7-9 and TRBJ2-1, is DTGVSQNPRHKITKRGQNVTFRCDPISEHNRLYWYRQTLGQGPEFLTYFQNEAQLEKSRLLSDRFSAERPKGSFSTLEIQRTEQGDSAMYLCASSLVGAHEQFFGPGTRLTVL.

The chain is built from TRBV5-5 and TRBJ2-7; D possibly corresponds to TRBD1 (6 bases). Trimming stripped 4 bases from V and 3 bases from J, with 11 bases between. Germline loops: CDR1 SGHKS, CDR2 YYEKEE (reference sequence). The CDR3 is 13 residues long. CDR3 nucleotides: TGTGCCAGCAGCCTAACAGGGAGCTACGAGCAGTACTTC. It encodes CASSLTGSYEQYF.

This chain connects TRBV9 to TRBJ2-1, with D maybe TRBD2 (6 bases). This CDR3 region has 17 residues. The V end lost 3 bases, the J end lost 7 bases, and 23 bases lay between the germline ends. Per germline, CDR1 SGDLS and CDR2 YYNGEE. The DNA of the CDR3 is TGTGCCAGCAGCGCATCCCTCCGCGGGGCCCTTGAGAATGAGCAGTTCTTC. This sequence encodes CASSASLRGALENEQFF.

About this clone: The germline gene is not matched at one end of the junction; a read error may be the cause. The chain joins TRBV11-2 to TRBJ2-1; 7 nucleotides line up with TRBD1. This CDR3 is built from 15 residues. Germline-derived CDR1 and CDR2 are SGHAT and FQNNGV. The CDR3 protein is CASSLVGGSHNEQFF. DNA of the CDR3: TGTGCCAGCAGCTTAGTAGGGGGCTCCCACAATGAGCAGTTCTTC.

The rearrangement uses TRBV5-5 and TRBJ2-7; 9 bases match TRBD2. V was pared by 5 bases and J by 2 bases, with 8 bases of the junction left unmatched. CDR1 is SGHKS, CDR2 YYEKEE, per germline (reference sequence). The CDR3 covers 15 residues. CDR3 coding DNA: TGTGCCAGCAGTTTTGGACTAGCGCCTACCTACGAGCAGTACTTC. Its translation: CASSFGLAPTYEQYF.

The gene calls are TRBV28 and TRBJ1-2, with TRBD1 matching over 7 bases. Trimming took 5 bases from V and 7 from J; bases not matched to a gene: 1. Germline CDR1 MDHEN, CDR2 SYDVKM. The CDR3 runs to 11 residues. CDR3 in amino acids: CASSGTVGYTF. DNA for the CDR3: TGTGCCAGCAGTGGGACAGTTGGCTACACCTTC.

The chain's CDR3 is CASSLGAGSSYEQYF. As DNA, the CDR3 is TGTGCCAGCAGCTTGGGGGCAGGGAGCTCCTACGAGCAGTACTTC. The rearrangement uses TRBV5-6 and TRBJ2-7; D is tentatively TRBD1 or TRBD2 (5 bases each). This CDR3 has 15 amino acids. Germline CDR1 is SGHDT and CDR2 is YYEEEE. The V end lost 0 bases, the J end lost 0 bases, and 10 bases lay between the germline ends.

This chain uses TRBV6-5 with TRBJ1-1; TRBD1 agrees at 7 bases. Germline V lookup: CDR1 MNHEY, CDR2 SVGAGI. Unmatched junction bases numbered 2, after V lost 7 bases and J lost 0 bases. The CDR3 is 13 residues long. CDR3 DNA: TGTGCCAGCACGGACAGGTTGAACACTGAAGCTTTCTTT. It codes for CASTDRLNTEAFF.

The genes are TRBV9 and TRBJ1-6; possible D gene TRBD1, 6 bases. Trimming cost V 0 bases and J 7 bases, with 8 bases left between them. CDR3 length: 14 amino acids. Germline-derived CDR1 and CDR2 are SGDLS and YYNGEE. DNA of the CDR3: TGTGCCAGCAGCGTAGGAAGGGGGAATTCACCCCTCCACTTT. It specifies CASSVGRGNSPLHF.

The rearrangement joins TRBV2 to TRBJ2-7, with 10 nucleotides matching TRBD2. The CDR3 runs 17 residues. The V segment lost 8 bases and the J segment 5 bases; nucleotides outside the gene matches: 18. Germline V gene data show CDR1 as SNHLY and CDR2 as FYNNEI. Here the CDR3 DNA reads TGTGCCAGCGCCCGGGGACTAGCGCGAAGAAGTAACAACGAGCAGTACTTC. Translating gives CASARGLARRSNNEQYF.

This clone appeared once. The V gene is TRBV7-9, the J gene TRBJ2-5, with TRBD1 matching over 7 bases. The V gene's germline CDR1 is SEHNR and CDR2 FQNEAQ (reference sequence). The CDR3 runs 13 residues. V lost 5 bases and J lost 3; bases outside the gene matches: 3. The CDR3 coding sequence is TGTGCCAGCAGCAACGACAGGGAAGAGACCCAGTACTTC. This encodes CASSNDREETQYF. The whole variable domain, remainder taken from reference TRBV7-9 and TRBJ2-5, is DTGVSQNPRHKITKRGQNVTFRCDPISEHNRLYWYRQTLGQGPEFLTYFQNEAQLEKSRLLSDRFSAERPKGSFSTLEIQRTEQGDSAMYLCASSNDREETQYFGPGTRLLVL.

J is TRBJ1-5 and V is TRBV5-1, with D hard to call. The germline V and J ends were trimmed by 0 bases and 0 bases, with 7 bases remaining between them. Germline V gene sequence: CDR1 SGHRS, CDR2 YFSETQ. This CDR3 contains 15 residues. The CDR3, as DNA: TGCGCCAGCAGCTTGGGACTGTATAGCAATCAGCCCCAGCATTTT. Translated: CASSLGLYSNQPQHF.

CDR3 sequence reads: CASSYFPQETQYF. CDR3 nucleotide sequence: TGTGCCAGCAGTTACTTTCCCCAAGAGACCCAGTACTTC. This rearrangement joins TRBV6-6 to TRBJ2-5, with D hard to call. The length of the CDR3 is 13 residues. Germline-derived CDR1 and CDR2 are MNHNY and SVGAGI (reference sequence). Trimming pared 1 base from V and 1 base from J, leaving 4 bases between.